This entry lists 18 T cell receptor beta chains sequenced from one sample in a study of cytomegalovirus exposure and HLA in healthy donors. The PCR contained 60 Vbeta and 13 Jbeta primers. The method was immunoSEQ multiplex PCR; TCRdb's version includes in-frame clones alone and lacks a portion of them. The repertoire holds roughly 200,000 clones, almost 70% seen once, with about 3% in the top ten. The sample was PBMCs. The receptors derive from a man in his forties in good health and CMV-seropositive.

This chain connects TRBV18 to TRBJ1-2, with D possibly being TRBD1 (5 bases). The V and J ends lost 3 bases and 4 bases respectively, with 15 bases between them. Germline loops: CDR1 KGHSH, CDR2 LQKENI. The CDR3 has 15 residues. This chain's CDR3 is CASSPLKGGAYGYTF. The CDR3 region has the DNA TGTGCCAGCTCACCCCTGAAGGGCGGGGCCTATGGCTACACCTTC. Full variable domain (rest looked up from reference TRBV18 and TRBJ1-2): NAGVMQNPRHLVRRRGQEARLRCSPMKGHSHVYWYRQLPEEGLKFMVYLQKENIIDESGMPKERFSAEFPKEGPSILRIQQVVRGDSAAYFCASSPLKGGAYGYTFGSGTRLTVV.

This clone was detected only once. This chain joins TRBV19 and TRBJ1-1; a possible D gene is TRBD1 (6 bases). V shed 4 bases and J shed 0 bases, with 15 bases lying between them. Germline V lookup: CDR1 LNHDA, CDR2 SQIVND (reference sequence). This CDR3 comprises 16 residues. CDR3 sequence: CASSSPGGGLNTEAFF. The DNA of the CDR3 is TGTGCCAGTAGTAGCCCCGGGGGGGGGCTGAACACTGAAGCTTTCTTT.

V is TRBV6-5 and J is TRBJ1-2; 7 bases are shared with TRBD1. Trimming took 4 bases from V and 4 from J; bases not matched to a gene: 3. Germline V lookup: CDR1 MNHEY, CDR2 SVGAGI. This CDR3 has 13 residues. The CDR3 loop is CASSSTGVYGYTF. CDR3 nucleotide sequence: TGTGCCAGCAGTTCCACAGGGGTCTATGGCTACACCTTC.

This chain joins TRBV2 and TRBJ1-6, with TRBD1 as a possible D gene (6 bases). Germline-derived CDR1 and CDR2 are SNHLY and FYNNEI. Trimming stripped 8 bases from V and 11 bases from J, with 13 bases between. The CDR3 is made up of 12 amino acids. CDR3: CASGQQGPPLHF. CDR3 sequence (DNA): TGTGCCAGCGGACAGCAAGGGCCACCCCTCCACTTT.

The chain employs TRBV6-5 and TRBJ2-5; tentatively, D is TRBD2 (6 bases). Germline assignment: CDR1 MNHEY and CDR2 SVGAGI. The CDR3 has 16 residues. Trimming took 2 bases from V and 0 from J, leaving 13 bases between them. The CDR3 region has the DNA TGTGCCAGCAGTTACCCGGCCGGGGGTGACCAAGAGACCCAGTACTTC. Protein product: CASSYPAGGDQETQYF.

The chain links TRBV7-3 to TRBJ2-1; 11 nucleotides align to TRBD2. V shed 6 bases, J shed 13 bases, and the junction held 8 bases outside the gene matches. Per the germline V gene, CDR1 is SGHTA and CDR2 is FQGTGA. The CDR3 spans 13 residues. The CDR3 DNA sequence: TGTGCCAGCAGTACTTTAGCGGGGGGGGATCAGTTCTTC. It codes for CASSTLAGGDQFF. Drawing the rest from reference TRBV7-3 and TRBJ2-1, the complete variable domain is GAGVSQTPSNKVTEKGKYVELRCDPISGHTALYWYRQSLGQGPEFLIYFQGTGAADDSGLPNDRFFAVRPEGSVSTLKIQRTERGDSAVYLCASSTLAGGDQFFGPGTRLTVL.

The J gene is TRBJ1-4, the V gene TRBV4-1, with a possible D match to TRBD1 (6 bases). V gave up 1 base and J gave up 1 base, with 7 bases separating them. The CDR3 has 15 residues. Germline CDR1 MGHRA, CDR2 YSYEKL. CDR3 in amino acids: CASSQVQGTNEKLFF. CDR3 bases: TGCGCCAGCAGCCAAGTACAGGGAACTAATGAAAAACTGTTTTTT.

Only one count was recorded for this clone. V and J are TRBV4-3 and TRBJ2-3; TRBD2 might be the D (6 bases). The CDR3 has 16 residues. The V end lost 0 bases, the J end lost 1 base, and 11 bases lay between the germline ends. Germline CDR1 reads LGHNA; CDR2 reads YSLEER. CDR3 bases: TGCGCCAGCAGCCAAGATCGGGGAGGAGGCACAGATACGCAGTATTTT. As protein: CASSQDRGGGTDTQYF.

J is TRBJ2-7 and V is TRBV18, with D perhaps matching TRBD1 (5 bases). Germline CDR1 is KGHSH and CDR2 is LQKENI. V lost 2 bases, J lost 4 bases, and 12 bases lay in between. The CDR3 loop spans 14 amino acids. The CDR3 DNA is TGTGCCAGCTCACCAGTAGTAGGGGCATACGAGCAGTACTTC. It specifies CASSPVVGAYEQYF.

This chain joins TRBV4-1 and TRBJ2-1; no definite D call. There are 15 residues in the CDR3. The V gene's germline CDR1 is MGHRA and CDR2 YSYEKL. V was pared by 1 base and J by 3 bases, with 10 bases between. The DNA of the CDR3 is TGCGCCAGCAGCCAAGGACTCGTAAACTACAATGAGCAGTTCTTC. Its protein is CASSQGLVNYNEQFF.

The CDR3 spells CASSSLGGKNTEAFF. The CDR3 nucleotides are TGTGCCAGCAGTTCACTGGGGGGGAAAAACACTGAAGCTTTCTTT. The chain carries TRBV11-2 and TRBJ1-1; weak D call: TRBD1 (5 bases). Germline-derived CDR1 and CDR2 are SGHAT and FQNNGV. V gave up 6 bases and J gave up 2 bases, with 16 bases separating them. CDR3 length equals 15 residues.

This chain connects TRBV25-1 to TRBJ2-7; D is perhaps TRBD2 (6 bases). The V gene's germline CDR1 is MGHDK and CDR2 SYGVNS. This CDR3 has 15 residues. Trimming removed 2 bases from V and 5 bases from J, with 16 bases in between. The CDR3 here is CASSEGGGSGDEQYF. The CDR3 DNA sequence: TGTGCCAGCAGTGAAGGTGGAGGGAGTGGCGACGAGCAGTACTTC.

CDR3 sequence reads: CASSPGQVDARGTQYF. Here the CDR3 DNA reads TGTGCCAGCAGCCCAGGACAGGTTGATGCCCGTGGGACCCAGTACTTC. The chain joins TRBV7-2 to TRBJ2-5; TRBD1 agrees at 7 bases. Trimming at V came to 5 bases and at J to 7 bases, leaving 16 bases not matched to a gene. The germline V gene has CDR1 SGHTA and CDR2 FQGNSA. CDR3 length equals 16 residues.

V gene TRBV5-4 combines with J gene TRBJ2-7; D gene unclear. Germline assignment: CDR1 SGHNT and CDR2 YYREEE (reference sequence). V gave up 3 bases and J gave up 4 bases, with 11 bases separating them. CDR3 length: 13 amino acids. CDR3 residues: CASSSVDGYEQYF. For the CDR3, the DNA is TGTGCCAGCAGCTCGGTCGACGGGTACGAGCAGTACTTC. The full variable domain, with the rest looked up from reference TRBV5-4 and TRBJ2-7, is ETGVTQSPTHLIKTRGQQVTLRCSSQSGHNTVSWYQQALGQGPQFIFQYYREEENGRGNFPPRFSGLQFPNYSSELNVNALELDDSALYLCASSSVDGYEQYFGPGTRLTVT.

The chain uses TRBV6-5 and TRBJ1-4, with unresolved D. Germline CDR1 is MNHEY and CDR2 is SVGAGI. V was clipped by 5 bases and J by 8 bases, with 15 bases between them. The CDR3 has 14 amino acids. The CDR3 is CASSDPGGLEKLFF. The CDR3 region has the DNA TGTGCCAGCAGTGACCCGGGAGGATTGGAAAAACTGTTTTTT.

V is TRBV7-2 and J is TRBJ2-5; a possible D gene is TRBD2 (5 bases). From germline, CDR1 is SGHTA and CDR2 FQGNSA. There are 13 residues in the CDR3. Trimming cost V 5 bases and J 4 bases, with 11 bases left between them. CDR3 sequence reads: CASSPRLRETQYF. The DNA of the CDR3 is TGTGCCAGCAGCCCTCGACTAAGAGAGACCCAGTACTTC.

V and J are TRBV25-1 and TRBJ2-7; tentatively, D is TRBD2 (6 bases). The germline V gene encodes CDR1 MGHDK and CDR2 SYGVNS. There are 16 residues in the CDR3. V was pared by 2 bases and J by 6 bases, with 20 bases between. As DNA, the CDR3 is TGTGCCAGCAGTGAACTAAATGGGCAGGGAGGATTCGAGCAGTACTTC. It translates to CASSELNGQGGFEQYF.

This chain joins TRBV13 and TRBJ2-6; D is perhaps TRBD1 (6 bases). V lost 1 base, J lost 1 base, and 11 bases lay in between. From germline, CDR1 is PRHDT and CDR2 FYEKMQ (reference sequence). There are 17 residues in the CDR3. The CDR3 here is CASSLAAGVSGANVLTF. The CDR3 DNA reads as TGTGCCAGCAGCTTAGCGGCAGGGGTTTCTGGGGCCAACGTCCTGACTTTC.